This T cell receptor (beta chain) comes out of a study of radiotherapy plus CTLA-4 blockade in lung cancer. Study-level findings and limits: Researchers report tumor-derived TCR clones expanding in blood after radiotherapy plus ipilimumab.

With 3 bases removed from V and 1 base from J, the gap between germline ends came to 10 bases. CDR1 and CDR2 from the germline V gene are SGDLS and YYNGEE. CDR3 length equals 14 residues. The protocol was immunoSEQ multiplex PCR, while the TCRdb copy is restricted to in-frame clones and leaves out a portion. The table includes about 36,000 clones, around 70% detected once. This clone was seen a few times. Antigen unknown. The origin of this receptor is a human donor with non-small cell lung cancer who had stable disease on radiotherapy plus ipilimumab. This specimen consisted of peripheral blood, obtained from a patient treated with radiotherapy plus ipilimumab. The chain couples TRBV9 to TRBJ2-5, with D possibly matching TRBD1 (6 bases). This CDR3 is CASSEGTLQETQYF. As DNA, the CDR3 is TGTGCCAGCAGCGAAGGGACACTCCAAGAGACCCAGTACTTC.